This T cell receptor beta chain was documented in a study of control samples from healthy donors and cancer patients. The CDR3 spans 15 residues. Germline V CDR1 and CDR2: LNHDA, SQIVND (reference sequence). V trimming: 3 bases; J trimming: 4 bases; junction bases outside the gene matches: 6. Profiled with immunoSEQ multiplex PCR; TCRdb holds only in-frame clones, not every one. Counted here are 150,000 to 200,000 clones, roughly 94% occurring once; the ten biggest clones make up roughly 1.3%. The clonotype was recovered from a woman aged 18-35 years in good health. Sequencing input: blood. The V and J genes are TRBV19 and TRBJ1-1; 9 nucleotides agree with TRBD1. Written as DNA, the CDR3 is TGTGCCAGTAGTATTCCGGACAGGGGTGGCACTGAAGCTTTCTTT. Translating it yields CASSIPDRGGTEAFF.